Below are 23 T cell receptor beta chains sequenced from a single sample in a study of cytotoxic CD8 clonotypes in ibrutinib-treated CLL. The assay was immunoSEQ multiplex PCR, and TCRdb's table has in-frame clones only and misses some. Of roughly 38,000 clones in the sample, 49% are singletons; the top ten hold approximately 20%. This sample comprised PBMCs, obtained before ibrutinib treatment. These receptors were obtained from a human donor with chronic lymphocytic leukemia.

Here the CDR3 reads CASSFTDYYGYTF. As DNA, the CDR3 is TGCGCCAGCAGCTTCACAGACTACTATGGCTACACCTTC. The gene calls are TRBV5-1 and TRBJ1-2; the D is unclear. Germline CDR1 SGHRS, CDR2 YFSETQ. The CDR3 spans 13 residues. V was cut by 2 bases and J by 3 bases, with 8 bases left in between.

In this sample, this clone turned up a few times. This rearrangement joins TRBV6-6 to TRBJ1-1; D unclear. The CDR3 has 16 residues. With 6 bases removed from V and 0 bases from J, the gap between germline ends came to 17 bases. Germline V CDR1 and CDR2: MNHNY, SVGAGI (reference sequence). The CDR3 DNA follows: TGTGCCAGCAGCCGACCGGACGGTTCAATGAACACTGAAGCTTTCTTT. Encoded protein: CASSRPDGSMNTEAFF.

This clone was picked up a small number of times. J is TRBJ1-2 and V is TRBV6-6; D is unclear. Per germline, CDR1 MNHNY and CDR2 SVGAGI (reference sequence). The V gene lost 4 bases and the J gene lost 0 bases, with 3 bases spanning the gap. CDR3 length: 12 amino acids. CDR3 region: CASSSTNYGYTF. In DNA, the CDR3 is TGTGCCAGCAGTTCCACTAACTATGGCTACACCTTC.

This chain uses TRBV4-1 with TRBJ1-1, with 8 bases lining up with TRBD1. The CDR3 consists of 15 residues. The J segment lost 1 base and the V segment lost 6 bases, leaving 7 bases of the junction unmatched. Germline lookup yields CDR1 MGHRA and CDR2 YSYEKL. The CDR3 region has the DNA TGCGCCAGCAGGGACGGACAGGGATGGAACACTGAAGCTTTCTTT. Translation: CASRDGQGWNTEAFF.

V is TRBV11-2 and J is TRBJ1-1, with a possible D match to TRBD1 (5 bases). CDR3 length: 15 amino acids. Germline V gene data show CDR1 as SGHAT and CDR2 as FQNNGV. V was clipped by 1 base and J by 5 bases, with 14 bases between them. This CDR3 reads CASSLVSPGSTEAFF. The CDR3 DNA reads TGTGCCAGCAGCTTAGTGTCGCCAGGGTCGACTGAAGCTTTCTTT.

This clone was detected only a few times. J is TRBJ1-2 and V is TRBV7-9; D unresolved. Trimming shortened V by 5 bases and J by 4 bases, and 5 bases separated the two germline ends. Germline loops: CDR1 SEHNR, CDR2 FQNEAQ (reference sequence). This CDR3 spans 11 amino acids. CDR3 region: CASSPLYGYTF. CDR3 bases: TGTGCCAGCAGCCCTCTCTATGGCTACACCTTC. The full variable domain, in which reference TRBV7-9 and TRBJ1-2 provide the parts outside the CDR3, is DTGVSQNPRHKITKRGQNVTFRCDPISEHNRLYWYRQTLGQGPEFLTYFQNEAQLEKSRLLSDRFSAERPKGSFSTLEIQRTEQGDSAMYLCASSPLYGYTFGSGTRLTVV.

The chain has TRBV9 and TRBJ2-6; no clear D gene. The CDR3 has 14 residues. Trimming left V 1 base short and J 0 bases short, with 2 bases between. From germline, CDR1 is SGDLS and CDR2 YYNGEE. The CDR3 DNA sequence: TGTGCCAGCAGCGTAAACTCTGGGGCCAACGTCCTGACTTTC. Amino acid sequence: CASSVNSGANVLTF. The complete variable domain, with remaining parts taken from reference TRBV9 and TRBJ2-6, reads DSGVTQTPKHLITATGQRVTLRCSPRSGDLSVYWYQQSLDQGLQFLIQYYNGEERAKGNILERFSAQQFPDLHSELNLSSLELGDSALYFCASSVNSGANVLTFGAGSRLTVL.

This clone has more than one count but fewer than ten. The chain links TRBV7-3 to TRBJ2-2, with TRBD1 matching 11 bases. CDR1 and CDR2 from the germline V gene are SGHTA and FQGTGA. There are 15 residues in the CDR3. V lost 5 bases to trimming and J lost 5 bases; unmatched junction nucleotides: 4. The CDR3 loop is CASSAGQGETGELFF. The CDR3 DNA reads TGTGCCAGCAGCGCGGGACAGGGGGAAACCGGGGAGCTGTTTTTT.

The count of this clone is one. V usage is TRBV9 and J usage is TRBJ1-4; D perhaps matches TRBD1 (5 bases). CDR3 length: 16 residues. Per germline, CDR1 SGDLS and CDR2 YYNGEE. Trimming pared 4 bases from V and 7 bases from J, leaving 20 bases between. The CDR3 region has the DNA TGTGCCAGCAGCACCCTTGGGACCGACCTGATTGAAAAACTGTTTTTT. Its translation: CASSTLGTDLIEKLFF.

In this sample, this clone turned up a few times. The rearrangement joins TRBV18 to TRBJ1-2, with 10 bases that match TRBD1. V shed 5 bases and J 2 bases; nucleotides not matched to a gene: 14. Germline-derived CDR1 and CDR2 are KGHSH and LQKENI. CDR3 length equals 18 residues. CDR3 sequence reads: CASSVTGTGVLWNYGYTF. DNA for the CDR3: TGTGCCAGCTCAGTAACCGGGACAGGGGTATTATGGAACTATGGCTACACCTTC.

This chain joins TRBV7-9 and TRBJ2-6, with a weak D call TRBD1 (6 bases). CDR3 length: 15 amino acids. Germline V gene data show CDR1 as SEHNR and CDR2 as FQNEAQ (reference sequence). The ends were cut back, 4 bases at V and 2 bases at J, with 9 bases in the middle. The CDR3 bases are TGTGCCAGCAGCTACAGGGATGCTGGGGCCAACGTCCTGACTTTC. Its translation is CASSYRDAGANVLTF. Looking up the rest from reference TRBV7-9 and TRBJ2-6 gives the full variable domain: DTGVSQNPRHKITKRGQNVTFRCDPISEHNRLYWYRQTLGQGPEFLTYFQNEAQLEKSRLLSDRFSAERPKGSFSTLEIQRTEQGDSAMYLCASSYRDAGANVLTFGAGSRLTVL.

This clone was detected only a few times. The chain's CDR3 is CASSEWTAEQYF. The CDR3 DNA sequence: TGCGCCAGCAGTGAGTGGACAGCAGAGCAGTACTTC. The V call is TRBV10-2, the J call TRBJ2-7, with D possibly matching TRBD1 (6 bases). Looked up from germline, CDR1 is WSHSY and CDR2 is SAAADI. This CDR3 has 12 amino acids. The V end lost 1 base, the J end lost 7 bases, and 8 bases lay between the germline ends.

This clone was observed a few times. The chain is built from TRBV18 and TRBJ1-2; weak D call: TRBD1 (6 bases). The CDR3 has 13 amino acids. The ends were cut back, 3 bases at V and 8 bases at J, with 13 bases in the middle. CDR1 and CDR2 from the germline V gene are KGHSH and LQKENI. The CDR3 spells CASSPAQGLGYTF. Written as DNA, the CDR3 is TGTGCCAGCTCACCGGCACAGGGCTTGGGCTACACCTTC. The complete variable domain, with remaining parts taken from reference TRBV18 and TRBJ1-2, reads NAGVMQNPRHLVRRRGQEARLRCSPMKGHSHVYWYRQLPEEGLKFMVYLQKENIIDESGMPKERFSAEFPKEGPSILRIQQVVRGDSAAYFCASSPAQGLGYTFGSGTRLTVV.

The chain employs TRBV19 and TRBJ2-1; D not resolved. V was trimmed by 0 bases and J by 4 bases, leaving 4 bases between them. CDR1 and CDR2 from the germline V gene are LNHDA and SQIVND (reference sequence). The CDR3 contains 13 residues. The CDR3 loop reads CASSIERYNEQFF. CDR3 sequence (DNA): TGTGCCAGTAGTATAGAACGATACAATGAGCAGTTCTTC.

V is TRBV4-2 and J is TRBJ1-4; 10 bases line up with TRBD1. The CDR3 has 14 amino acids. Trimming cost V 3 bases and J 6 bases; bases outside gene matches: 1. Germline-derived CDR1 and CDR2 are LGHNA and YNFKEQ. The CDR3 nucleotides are TGTGCCAGCAGCCATGGGACAGGGGATGAAAAACTGTTTTTT. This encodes CASSHGTGDEKLFF.

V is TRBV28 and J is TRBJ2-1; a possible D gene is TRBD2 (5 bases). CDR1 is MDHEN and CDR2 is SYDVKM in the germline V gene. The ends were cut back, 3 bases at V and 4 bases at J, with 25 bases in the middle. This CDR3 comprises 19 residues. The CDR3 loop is CASSLGIDIGVSRYNEQFF. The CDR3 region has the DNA TGTGCCAGCAGTTTGGGGATTGACATCGGGGTGTCGAGGTACAATGAGCAGTTCTTC.

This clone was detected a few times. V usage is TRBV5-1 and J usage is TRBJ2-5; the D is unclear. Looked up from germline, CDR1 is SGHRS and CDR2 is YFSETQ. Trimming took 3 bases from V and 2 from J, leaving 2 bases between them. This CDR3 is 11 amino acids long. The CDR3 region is CASSSQETQYF. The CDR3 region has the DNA TGCGCCAGCAGCTCACAAGAGACCCAGTACTTC.

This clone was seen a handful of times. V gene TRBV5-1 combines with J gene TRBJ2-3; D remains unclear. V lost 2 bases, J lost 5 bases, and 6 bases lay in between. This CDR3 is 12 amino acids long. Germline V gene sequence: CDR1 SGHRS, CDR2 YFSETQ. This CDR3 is CASSFWGDTQYF. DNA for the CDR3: TGCGCCAGCAGCTTTTGGGGAGATACGCAGTATTTT.

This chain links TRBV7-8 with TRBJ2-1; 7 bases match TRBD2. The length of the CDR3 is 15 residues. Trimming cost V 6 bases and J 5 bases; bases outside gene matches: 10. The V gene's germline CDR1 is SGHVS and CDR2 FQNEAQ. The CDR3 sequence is CASSATGGGHNEQFF. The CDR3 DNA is TGTGCCAGCAGTGCCACGGGGGGTGGTCACAATGAGCAGTTCTTC. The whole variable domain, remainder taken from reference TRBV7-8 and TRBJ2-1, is GAGVSQSPRYKVAKRGQDVALRCDPISGHVSLFWYQQALGQGPEFLTYFQNEAQLDKSGLPSDRFFAERPEGSVSTLKIQRTQQEDSAVYLCASSATGGGHNEQFFGPGTRLTVL.

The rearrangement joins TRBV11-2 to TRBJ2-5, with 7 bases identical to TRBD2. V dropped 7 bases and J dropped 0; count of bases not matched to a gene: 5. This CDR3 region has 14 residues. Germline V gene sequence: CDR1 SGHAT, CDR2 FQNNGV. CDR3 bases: TGTGCCAGCACCACCGGGGGGTACCAAGAGACCCAGTACTTC. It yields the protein CASTTGGYQETQYF.

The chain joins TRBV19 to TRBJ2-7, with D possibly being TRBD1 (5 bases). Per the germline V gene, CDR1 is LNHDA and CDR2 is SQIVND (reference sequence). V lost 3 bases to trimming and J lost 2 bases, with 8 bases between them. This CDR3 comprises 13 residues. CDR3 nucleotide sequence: TGTGCCAGTAGTATGGGGCTCCCCTACGAGCAGTACTTC. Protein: CASSMGLPYEQYF.

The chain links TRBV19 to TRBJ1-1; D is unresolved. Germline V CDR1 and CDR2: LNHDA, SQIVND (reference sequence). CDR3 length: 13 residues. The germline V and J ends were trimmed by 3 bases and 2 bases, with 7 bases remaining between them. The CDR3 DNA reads TGTGCCAGTAGTATGTTTAGTAACACTGAAGCTTTCTTT. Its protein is CASSMFSNTEAFF.

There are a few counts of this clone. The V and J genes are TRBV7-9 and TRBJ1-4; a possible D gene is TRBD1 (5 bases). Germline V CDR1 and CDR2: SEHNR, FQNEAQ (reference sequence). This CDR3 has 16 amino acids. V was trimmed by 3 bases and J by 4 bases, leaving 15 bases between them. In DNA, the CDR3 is TGTGCCAGCAGCTTCCTCGCAGGGAGCCTTAATGAAAAACTGTTTTTT. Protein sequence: CASSFLAGSLNEKLFF.